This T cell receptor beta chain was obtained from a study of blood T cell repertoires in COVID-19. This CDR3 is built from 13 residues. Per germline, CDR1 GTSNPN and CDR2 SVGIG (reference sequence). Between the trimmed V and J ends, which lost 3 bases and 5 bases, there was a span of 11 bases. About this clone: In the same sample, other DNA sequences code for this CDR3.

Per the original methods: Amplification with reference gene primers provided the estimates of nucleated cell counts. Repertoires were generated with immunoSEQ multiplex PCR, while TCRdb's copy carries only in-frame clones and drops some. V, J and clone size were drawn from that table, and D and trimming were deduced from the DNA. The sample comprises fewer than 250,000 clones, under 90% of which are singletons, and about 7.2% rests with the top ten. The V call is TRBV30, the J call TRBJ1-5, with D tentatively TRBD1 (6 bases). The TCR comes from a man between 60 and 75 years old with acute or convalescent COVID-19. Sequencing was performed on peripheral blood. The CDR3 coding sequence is TGTGCCTGGAGCGCAGGGGTGGATCAGCCCCAGCATTTT. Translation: CAWSAGVDQPQHF.